This TCR beta chain emerged from a study of blood T cells in healthy people across ages. Next came a second PCR, run for roughly 6 to 11 cycles, which used a sample-barcoded 5' primer along with a J-beta primer mix. Each cDNA molecule, via a template-switch adaptor with 12 random nucleotides, was tagged. TCRdb re-derived calls from the 5' RACE reads in MiXCR, one entry per CDR3 protein. The data show roughly 2 million distinct CDR3 sequences, around 50% seen once. This clonotype was observed a few times. Per sample, a minimum of 7 million PBMCs were isolated. Total RNA, at least 6 micrograms per sample, came from PBMCs. Germline trimming cut 0 bases from V and 5 bases from J; bases unmatched to any gene: 4. From germline, CDR1 is PRHDT and CDR2 FYEKMQ (reference sequence). This CDR3 spans 14 amino acids.

The V and J genes are TRBV13 and TRBJ2-7; 7 nucleotides match TRBD2. Sequencing was performed on blood. The receptor was derived from a woman aged 40 to 50 in good health. In nucleotides, the CDR3 is TGTGCCAGCAGCTTAGGGGGGGGGTCCAACGAGCAGTACTTC. Residues: CASSLGGGSNEQYF.